The 2 T cell receptor beta chains presented below share a single source sample, sequenced in a study of early T cells in non-severe SARS-CoV-2 infection. TCRdb processed the 5' RACE reads anew with MiXCR; each CDR3 protein has one entry. The repertoire includes about 75,000 distinct CDR3 sequences, around 11% of them detected once, and more than 10% sits in the top ten. Material: whole blood, obtained at baseline. The receptors shown here come from an adult who was a healthcare worker with PCR-confirmed SARS-CoV-2 infection or an uninfected control (not recorded which).

This clonotype has only a few counts. The J gene is TRBJ2-7, the V gene TRBV10-3, with TRBD1 matching 10 bases. CDR1 ENHRY and CDR2 SYGVKD come from the germline V gene. This CDR3 is built from 13 residues. With V trimmed by 11 bases and J by 4 bases, 8 bases remained unmatched. CDR3 coding DNA: TGTGCCCATCAGACGGACAGGGGGTACGAGCAGTACTTC. Amino acid sequence: CAHQTDRGYEQYF.

CDR3 in DNA: TGTGCCAGCAACTTGCGGTTAGGACAGCCCTTAACTGAAGCTTTCTTT. Protein sequence: CASNLRLGQPLTEAFF. This sequence joins TRBV6-1 and TRBJ1-1, with D possibly TRBD1 on 6 matching bases. Trimming pared 7 bases from V and 5 bases from J, leaving 23 bases between. CDR3 length equals 16 residues. Germline values: CDR1 MNHNS, CDR2 SASEGT.